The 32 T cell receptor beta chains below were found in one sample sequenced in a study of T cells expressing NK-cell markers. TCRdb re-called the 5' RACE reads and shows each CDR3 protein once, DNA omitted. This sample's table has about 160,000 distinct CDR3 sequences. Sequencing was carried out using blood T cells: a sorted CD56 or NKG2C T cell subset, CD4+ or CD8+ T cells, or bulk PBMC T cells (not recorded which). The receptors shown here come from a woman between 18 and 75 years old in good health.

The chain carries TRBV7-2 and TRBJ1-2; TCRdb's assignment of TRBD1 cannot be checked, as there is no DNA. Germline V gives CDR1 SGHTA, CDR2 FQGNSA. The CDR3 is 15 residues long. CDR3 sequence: CASSSRTTNRGPYTF.

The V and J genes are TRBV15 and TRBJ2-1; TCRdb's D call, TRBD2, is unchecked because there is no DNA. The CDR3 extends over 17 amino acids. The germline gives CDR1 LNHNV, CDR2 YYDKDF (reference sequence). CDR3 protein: CATSRSTGTSIRHEQFF.

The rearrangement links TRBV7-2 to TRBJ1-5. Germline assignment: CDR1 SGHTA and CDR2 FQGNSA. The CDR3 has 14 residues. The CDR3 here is CASSPAGYGQPQHF.

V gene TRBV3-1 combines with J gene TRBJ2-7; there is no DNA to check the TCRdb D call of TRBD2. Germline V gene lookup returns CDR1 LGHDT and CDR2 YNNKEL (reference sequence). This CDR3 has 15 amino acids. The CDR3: CASTKVAGGHSEQYF.

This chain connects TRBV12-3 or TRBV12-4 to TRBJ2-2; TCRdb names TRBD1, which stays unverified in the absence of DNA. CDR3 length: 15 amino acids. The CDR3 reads CASSRQGRRPGELFF.

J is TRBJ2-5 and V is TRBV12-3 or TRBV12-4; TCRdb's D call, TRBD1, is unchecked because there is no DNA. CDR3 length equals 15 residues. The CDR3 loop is CASNQWTGAQETQYF.

The CDR3 loop is CASSLAGAGVYNEQFF. The chain links TRBV5-1 to TRBJ2-1; lacking DNA, the TRBD1 call made by TCRdb goes unchecked. From germline, CDR1 is SGHRS and CDR2 YFSETQ. The CDR3 is made up of 16 amino acids.

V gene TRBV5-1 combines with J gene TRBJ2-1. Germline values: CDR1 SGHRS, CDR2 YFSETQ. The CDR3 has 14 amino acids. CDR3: CASSWGERGNEQFF.

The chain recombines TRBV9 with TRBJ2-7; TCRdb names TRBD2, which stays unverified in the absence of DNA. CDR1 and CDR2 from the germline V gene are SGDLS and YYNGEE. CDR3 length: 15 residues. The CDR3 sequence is CASSVSSGRGYEQYF.

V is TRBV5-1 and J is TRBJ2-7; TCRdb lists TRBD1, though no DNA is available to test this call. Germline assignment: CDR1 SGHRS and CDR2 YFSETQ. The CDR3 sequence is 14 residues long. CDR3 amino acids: CASSLADRNYEQYF.

The CDR3 here is CAIKTGTTNNEQFF. The rearrangement links TRBV10-3 to TRBJ2-1; TCRdb outputs TRBD1, but without DNA this stays unchecked. The CDR3 is 14 amino acids. CDR1 and CDR2 from the germline V gene are ENHRY and SYGVKD.

CDR3 amino acids: CASSRGQGGTNEKLFF. J is TRBJ1-4 and V is TRBV4-1; the D call from TCRdb, TRBD1, cannot be confirmed without DNA. Germline CDR1 and CDR2: MGHRA and YSYEKL. The CDR3 has 16 residues.

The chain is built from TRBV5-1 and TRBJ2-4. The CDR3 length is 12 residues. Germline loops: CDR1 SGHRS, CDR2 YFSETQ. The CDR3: CASSLGKNIQYF. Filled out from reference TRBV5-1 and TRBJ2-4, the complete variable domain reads KAGVTQTPRYLIKTRGQQVTLSCSPISGHRSVSWYQQTPGQGLQFLFEYFSETQRNKGNFPGRFSGRQFSNSRSEMNVSTLELGDSALYLCASSLGKNIQYFGAGTRLSVL.

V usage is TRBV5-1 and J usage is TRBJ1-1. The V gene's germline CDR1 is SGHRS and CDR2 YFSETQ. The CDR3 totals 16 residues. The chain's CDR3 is CASSLGTLTENTEAFF.

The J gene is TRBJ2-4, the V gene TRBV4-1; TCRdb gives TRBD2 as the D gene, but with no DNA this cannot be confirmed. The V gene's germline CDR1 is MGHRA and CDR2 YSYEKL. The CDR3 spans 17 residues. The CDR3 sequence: CASSQPLAGAAKNIQYF.

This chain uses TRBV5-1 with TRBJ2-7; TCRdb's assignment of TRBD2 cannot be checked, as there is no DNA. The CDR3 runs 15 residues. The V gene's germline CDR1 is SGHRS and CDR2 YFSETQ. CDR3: CASSSDPGLAKEQYF.

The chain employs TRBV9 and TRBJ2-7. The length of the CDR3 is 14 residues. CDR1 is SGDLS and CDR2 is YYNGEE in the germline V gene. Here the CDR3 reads CASSVAEGSYEQYF.

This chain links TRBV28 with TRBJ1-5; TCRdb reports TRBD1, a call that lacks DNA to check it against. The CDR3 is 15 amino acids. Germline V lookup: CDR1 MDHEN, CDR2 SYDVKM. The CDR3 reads CASSLAPTSNQPQHF. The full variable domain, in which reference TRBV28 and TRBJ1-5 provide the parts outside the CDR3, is DVKVTQSSRYLVKRTGEKVFLECVQDMDHENMFWYRQDPGLGLRLIYFSYDVKMKEKGDIPEGYSVSREKKERFSLILESASTNQTSMYLCASSLAPTSNQPQHFGDGTRLSIL.

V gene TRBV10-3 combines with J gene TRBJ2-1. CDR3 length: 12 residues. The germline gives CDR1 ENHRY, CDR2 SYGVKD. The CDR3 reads CAISGTNSEQFF.

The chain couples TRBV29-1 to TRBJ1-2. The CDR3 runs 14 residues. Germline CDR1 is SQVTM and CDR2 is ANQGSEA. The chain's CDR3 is CSVGMGSYNYGYTF.

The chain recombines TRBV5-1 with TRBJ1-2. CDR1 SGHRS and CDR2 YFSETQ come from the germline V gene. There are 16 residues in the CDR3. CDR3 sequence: CASSLGPGRVDYGYTF. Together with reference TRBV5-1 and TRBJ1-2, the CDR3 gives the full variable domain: KAGVTQTPRYLIKTRGQQVTLSCSPISGHRSVSWYQQTPGQGLQFLFEYFSETQRNKGNFPGRFSGRQFSNSRSEMNVSTLELGDSALYLCASSLGPGRVDYGYTFGSGTRLTVV.

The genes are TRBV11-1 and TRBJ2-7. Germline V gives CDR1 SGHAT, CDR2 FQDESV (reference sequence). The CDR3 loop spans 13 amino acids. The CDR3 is CASSSADPYEQYF.

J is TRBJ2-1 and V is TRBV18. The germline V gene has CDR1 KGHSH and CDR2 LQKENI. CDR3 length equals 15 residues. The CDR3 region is CASSPAGGPYNEQFF.

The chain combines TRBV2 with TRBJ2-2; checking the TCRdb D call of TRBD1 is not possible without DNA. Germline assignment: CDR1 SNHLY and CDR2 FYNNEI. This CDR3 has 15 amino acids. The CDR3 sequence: CASSEGLRGTGELFF.

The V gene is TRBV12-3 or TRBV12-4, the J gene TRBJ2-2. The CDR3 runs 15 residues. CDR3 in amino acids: CASSLVSSNTGELFF.

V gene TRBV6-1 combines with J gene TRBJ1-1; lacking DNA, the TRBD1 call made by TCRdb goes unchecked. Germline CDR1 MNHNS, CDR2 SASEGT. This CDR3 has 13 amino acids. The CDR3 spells CASSDEGATEAFF.

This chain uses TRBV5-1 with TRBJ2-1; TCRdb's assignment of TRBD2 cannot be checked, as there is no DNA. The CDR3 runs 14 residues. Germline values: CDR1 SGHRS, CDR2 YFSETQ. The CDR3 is CASSQQTSYNEQFF.

This CDR3 is CASSLPGLAGGRTDTQYF. V usage is TRBV5-6 and J usage is TRBJ2-3; the D call from TCRdb, TRBD2, cannot be confirmed without DNA. Looked up from germline, CDR1 is SGHDT and CDR2 is YYEEEE. The CDR3 totals 18 residues.

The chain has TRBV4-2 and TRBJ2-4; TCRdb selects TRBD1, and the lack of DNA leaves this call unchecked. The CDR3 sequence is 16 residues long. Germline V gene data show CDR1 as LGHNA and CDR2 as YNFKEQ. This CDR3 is CASSQGTVLAKNIQYF.

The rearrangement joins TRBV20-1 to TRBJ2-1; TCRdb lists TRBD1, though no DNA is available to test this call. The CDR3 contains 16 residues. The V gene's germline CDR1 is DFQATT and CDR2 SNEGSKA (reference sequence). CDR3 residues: CSAREPGRDPYNEQFF.

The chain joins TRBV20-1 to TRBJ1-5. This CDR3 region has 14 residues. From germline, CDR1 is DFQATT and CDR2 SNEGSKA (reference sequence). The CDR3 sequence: CSVSGGASNQPQHF.

CDR3: CASSLTGDNNEQFF. This chain joins TRBV5-1 and TRBJ2-1; TCRdb lists TRBD1, though no DNA is available to test this call. CDR3 length equals 14 residues. Germline values: CDR1 SGHRS, CDR2 YFSETQ.